This entry lists 25 T cell receptor beta chains sequenced from one sample in a study of cytomegalovirus exposure and HLA in healthy donors. Sequencing used immunoSEQ multiplex PCR; TCRdb keeps in-frame clones, though not all of them. The sample lists approximately 98,000 clones; 70% to 90% were seen once. Sequencing was done on a sample of PBMCs. The receptor set was obtained from a woman aged 18-35 years in good health and CMV-seronegative.

This clone was recorded once. This chain links TRBV2 with TRBJ1-5, with 9 bases that match TRBD1. Germline CDR1 is SNHLY and CDR2 is FYNNEI. The length of the CDR3 is 16 residues. With V trimmed by 5 bases and J by 0 bases, 5 bases remained unmatched. CDR3 amino acids: CASSNRQGGSNQPQHF. The CDR3 bases are TGTGCCAGCAGTAATAGACAGGGGGGTAGCAATCAGCCCCAGCATTTT.

The chain joins TRBV30 to TRBJ2-7; the match to TRBD2 covers 9 bases. Germline CDR1 is GTSNPN and CDR2 is SVGIG (reference sequence). V lost 3 bases and J lost 3; bases outside the gene matches: 6. This CDR3 has 14 amino acids. The CDR3 spells CAWRMRGGLYEQYF. CDR3 DNA: TGTGCCTGGAGGATGCGGGGGGGGCTCTACGAGCAGTACTTC.

The rearrangement uses TRBV27 and TRBJ2-1; TRBD1 agrees at 11 bases. V shed 4 bases, J shed 9 bases, and the junction held 14 bases outside the gene matches. Germline assignment: CDR1 MNHEY and CDR2 SMNVEV (reference sequence). The CDR3 contains 17 residues. For the CDR3, the DNA is TGTGCCAGCAGTTCCCGCGGATCCGGGACAGGGGGAGGTGAGCAGTTCTTC. Translated, it gives CASSSRGSGTGGGEQFF.

This chain connects TRBV4-2 to TRBJ1-5; D is unclear. This CDR3 region has 15 residues. V was cut by 0 bases and J by 0 bases, with 6 bases left in between. Per the germline V gene, CDR1 is LGHNA and CDR2 is YNFKEQ. The CDR3 nucleotides are TGTGCCAGCAGCCAAGATTTAAATAGCAATCAGCCCCAGCATTTT. The encoded protein is CASSQDLNSNQPQHF.

The chain has TRBV6-5 and TRBJ2-7; the D gene is possibly TRBD1 (5 bases). Deletions cut 8 bases from V and 7 bases from J, with 18 bases between. The CDR3 has 13 residues. The V gene's germline CDR1 is MNHEY and CDR2 SVGAGI. The CDR3 bases are TGTGCCAGCTTTCGTCAGGGTTCGGCGGAGCAGTACTTC. Residues: CASFRQGSAEQYF.

The chain is built from TRBV4-2 and TRBJ2-5, with 11 bases that match TRBD2. The V gene end was trimmed by 1 base and the J gene end by 5 bases; junction bases not matched to a gene: 9. CDR1 and CDR2 (germline): LGHNA, YNFKEQ. CDR3 length: 17 amino acids. Written as DNA, the CDR3 is TGTGCCAGCAGCCAAGTTGGGCTAGCGGGGGGAATGGAGACCCAGTACTTC. Residues: CASSQVGLAGGMETQYF.

V usage is TRBV2 and J usage is TRBJ2-5; 7 bases are shared with TRBD1. The J segment lost 5 bases and the V segment lost 6 bases, leaving 3 bases of the junction unmatched. Germline V gene sequence: CDR1 SNHLY, CDR2 FYNNEI. The CDR3 runs to 12 residues. The CDR3 DNA follows: TGTGCCAGCAGGGGACAGCGGGAGACCCAGTACTTC. The encoded protein is CASRGQRETQYF.

The chain joins TRBV11-2 to TRBJ1-4; D may be TRBD1 (5 bases). With 1 base removed from V and 8 bases from J, the gap between germline ends came to 11 bases. This CDR3 region has 14 residues. From germline, CDR1 is SGHAT and CDR2 FQNNGV. The CDR3 DNA reads as TGTGCCAGCAGCTTAGGGGGCCTGGGCGAAAAACTGTTTTTT. Translating it yields CASSLGGLGEKLFF.

The chain uses TRBV4-1 and TRBJ1-2, with D possibly being TRBD1 (5 bases). The germline V gene encodes CDR1 MGHRA and CDR2 YSYEKL. Between the trimmed V and J ends, which lost 0 bases and 6 bases, there was a span of 14 bases. This CDR3 region has 15 residues. CDR3 bases: TGCGCCAGCAGCCAAGATCGGTACAGGAAGGATGGCTACACCTTC. Its translation: CASSQDRYRKDGYTF.

V gene TRBV4-1 combines with J gene TRBJ2-1; maybe TRBD1 (6 bases). The CDR3 has 15 amino acids. Germline V gene data show CDR1 as MGHRA and CDR2 as YSYEKL. The V gene lost 4 bases and the J gene lost 9 bases, with 19 bases spanning the gap. The CDR3 nucleotides are TGCGCCAGCAGCCGACCGTCCCAGAACAGGGCTGAGCAGTTCTTC. This codes for CASSRPSQNRAEQFF.

J is TRBJ2-5 and V is TRBV5-1, with 14 positions matching TRBD2. After removal of 4 bases from V and 4 bases from J, the junction contained 9 bases not matched to a gene. The CDR3 covers 17 residues. Germline V gives CDR1 SGHRS, CDR2 YFSETQ. CDR3 DNA sequence: TGCGCCAGCAGCCCCCCCATGACTAGCGGGGGGGGAGAGACCCAGTACTTC. Translation: CASSPPMTSGGGETQYF.

The chain employs TRBV15 and TRBJ2-1, with 16 nucleotides matching TRBD2. Germline trimming cut 3 bases from V and 10 bases from J; bases unmatched to any gene: 6. This CDR3 contains 16 residues. CDR1 and CDR2 from the germline V gene are LNHNV and YYDKDF (reference sequence). CDR3 nucleotide sequence: TGTGCCACCAGCAGGGGACTAGCGGGGGGGTTAGGGGAGCAGTTCTTC. Amino acid sequence: CATSRGLAGGLGEQFF.

The chain joins TRBV28 to TRBJ1-6; 7 positions match TRBD1. This CDR3 is built from 14 residues. Trimming removed 5 bases from V and 9 bases from J; junction bases left unmatched: 7. The germline V gene encodes CDR1 MDHEN and CDR2 SYDVKM. The CDR3 spells CASSGGTVLSPLHF. CDR3 nucleotide sequence: TGTGCCAGCAGTGGGGGGACAGTCCTTTCACCCCTCCACTTT.

This clone was recorded once. The rearrangement uses TRBV9 and TRBJ2-5; tentatively, D is TRBD1 (5 bases). V was trimmed by 3 bases and J by 1 base, leaving 7 bases between them. Germline loops: CDR1 SGDLS, CDR2 YYNGEE. The CDR3 totals 13 residues. CDR3 sequence reads: CASSGQGQETQYF. The CDR3, as DNA: TGTGCCAGCAGCGGGCAGGGCCAAGAGACCCAGTACTTC.

This rearrangement joins TRBV7-7 to TRBJ2-3, with 12 bases lining up with TRBD1. The CDR3 contains 16 residues. The ends lost 1 base at V and 6 bases at J; junction bases unmatched: 5. The germline V gene has CDR1 SSHAT and CDR2 FNYEAQ (reference sequence). Here the CDR3 reads CASSLDRDRGLDTQYF. The CDR3, as DNA: TGTGCCAGCAGCTTAGACCGGGACAGGGGGCTCGATACGCAGTATTTT. Full variable domain (remainder filled in from reference TRBV7-7 and TRBJ2-3): GAGVSQSPRYKVTKRGQDVTLRCDPISSHATLYWYQQALGQGPEFLTYFNYEAQPDKSGLPSDRFSAERPEGSISTLTIQRTEQRDSAMYRCASSLDRDRGLDTQYFGPGTRLTVL.

This chain joins TRBV4-1 and TRBJ2-1; D might be TRBD1 (5 bases). This CDR3 is built from 11 residues. Per germline, CDR1 MGHRA and CDR2 YSYEKL. Trimming removed 5 bases from V and 7 bases from J, with 6 bases in between. The CDR3 DNA sequence: TGCGCCAGCAGCAGGGGAAATGAGCAGTTCTTC. It codes for CASSRGNEQFF.

This chain uses TRBV5-6 with TRBJ1-5; 11 nucleotides agree with TRBD1. CDR1 is SGHDT and CDR2 is YYEEEE in the germline V gene. The junction had 11 bases not matched to a gene; V was cut back by 5 bases and J by 1 base. This CDR3 has 18 residues. The CDR3 is CASSMRAGTGGSNQPQHF. The CDR3 DNA sequence: TGTGCCAGCAGTATGAGAGCCGGGACAGGGGGAAGCAATCAGCCCCAGCATTTT.

This clone was picked up a small number of times. The J gene is TRBJ2-7, the V gene TRBV10-3; 7 bases agree with TRBD1. Germline assignment: CDR1 ENHRY and CDR2 SYGVKD. This CDR3 region has 13 residues. J was trimmed by 5 bases and V by 6 bases; bases with no gene match: 7. The CDR3 is CAIRPTGKDEQYF. CDR3 DNA sequence: TGTGCCATCAGACCGACAGGGAAGGACGAGCAGTACTTC.

This clone appeared once. The chain recombines TRBV9 with TRBJ1-1, with D possibly being TRBD1 (6 bases). The CDR3 has 12 amino acids. The V and J ends lost 3 bases and 5 bases respectively, with 8 bases between them. Germline lookup yields CDR1 SGDLS and CDR2 YYNGEE. CDR3 sequence reads: CASSAGETEAFF. DNA for the CDR3: TGTGCCAGCAGCGCAGGGGAGACTGAAGCTTTCTTT.

This clone has only a few counts. V is TRBV5-4 and J is TRBJ2-3; D is undetermined. CDR1 is SGHNT and CDR2 is YYREEE in the germline V gene (reference sequence). V dropped 4 bases and J dropped 0 bases, with 3 bases sitting between them. The CDR3 covers 12 residues. The CDR3 region is CASSQSTDTQYF. DNA for the CDR3: TGTGCCAGCAGCCAAAGCACAGATACGCAGTATTTT.

The CDR3 coding sequence is TGTGCCAGCAGCTTGACAGGGGGAAGCTCCTACGAGCAGTACTTC. Its translation: CASSLTGGSSYEQYF. The chain has TRBV11-3 and TRBJ2-7; 9 bases line up with TRBD1. CDR1 SGHNT and CDR2 YENEEA come from the germline V gene. V was clipped by 3 bases and J by 0 bases; unmatched bases: 3. The CDR3 extends over 15 amino acids.

This chain links TRBV23-1 with TRBJ2-7, with a possible D match to TRBD2 (6 bases). TRBV23-1 counts as an open reading frame of uncertain function. The germline V and J ends were trimmed by 7 bases and 9 bases, with 16 bases remaining between them. The CDR3 is made up of 12 amino acids. The CDR3 reads CASIGTVVWQYF. The CDR3 region has the DNA TGCGCCAGCATCGGGACTGTGGTGTGGCAGTACTTC.

V and J are TRBV5-1 and TRBJ2-2, with TRBD1 matching over 7 bases. The V gene's germline CDR1 is SGHRS and CDR2 YFSETQ. The V and J ends lost 1 base and 2 bases, in that order; junction bases with no gene match: 8. The CDR3 loop spans 17 amino acids. CDR3 residues: CASSLRKGTANTGELFF. DNA of the CDR3: TGCGCCAGCAGCTTGAGAAAGGGGACAGCTAACACCGGGGAGCTGTTTTTT.

The count of this clone is one. The J gene is TRBJ2-1, the V gene TRBV5-4; 7 nucleotides line up with TRBD2. The CDR3 spans 14 residues. CDR1 and CDR2 from the germline V gene are SGHNT and YYREEE (reference sequence). Unmatched junction bases numbered 1, after V lost 1 base and J lost 3 bases. The CDR3 reads CASSLRGDYNEQFF. In DNA, the CDR3 is TGTGCCAGCAGCTTGCGGGGGGACTACAATGAGCAGTTCTTC.

This clone was seen a handful of times. The chain uses TRBV7-3 and TRBJ2-7, with 7 bases aligning to TRBD2. The CDR3 runs to 14 residues. The germline V gene has CDR1 SGHTA and CDR2 FQGTGA. After removal of 5 bases from V and 3 bases from J, the junction contained 7 bases not matched to a gene. The CDR3 is CASSRGSGDYEQYF. The CDR3 coding sequence is TGTGCCAGCAGCCGAGGGAGCGGGGACTACGAGCAGTACTTC.